The rows below give T cell receptor beta chains drawn from one sample of a study of T cells in Graves' hyperthyroidism and ophthalmopathy. TCRdb re-derived calls from the multiplex PCR reads in MiXCR, one entry per CDR3 protein. The table has about 380,000 distinct CDR3 sequences, about 14% seen once. Sequences were obtained from blood. The source of these receptors is a woman aged 55-70 years with Graves' hyperthyroidism. Both conserved end residues are part of each CDR3. A D gene is named only where the DNA matches it firmly. The size field is filled for only some rows; it gives once, few, many or a size class.

clone_size | d_call | j_call | v_call | cdr3_nt | cdr3_aa
few | TRBD2 | TRBJ2-5 | TRBV10-2 | TGCGCCAGCAGTGAGGGACTAGCGGGAGTCAAGACCCAGTACTTC | CASSEGLAGVKTQYF
few | . | TRBJ1-1 | TRBV5-8 | TGTGCCAGCAGCTTGCAGAGGAACACTGAAGCTTTCTTT | CASSLQRNTEAFF
many | TRBD2 | TRBJ2-5 | TRBV7-3 | TGTGCCAGCAGCTTAGGGGCTAGCGGGAGGGAAGAGACCCAGTACTTC | CASSLGASGREETQYF
few | TRBD2 | TRBJ2-6 | TRBV25-1 | TGTGCCAGCAGCGCAACTAGCGGGAGGGCCTCTGGGGCCAACGTCCTGACTTTC | CASSATSGRASGANVLTF
many | . | TRBJ2-7 | TRBV6-5 | TGTGCCAGCAGTTACTCGGGCCGGAGGCCTAACTACGAGCAGTACTTC | CASSYSGRRPNYEQYF
few | TRBD1 | TRBJ2-2 | TRBV18 | TGTGCCAGCTCACCGTCAGGGGGAGCGAACACCGGGGAGCTGTTTTTT | CASSPSGGANTGELFF
. | . | TRBJ1-5 | TRBV5-1 | TGCGCCAGCAGCTTGGTGGGGGGGGATCAGCCCCAGCATTTT | CASSLVGGDQPQHF
. | TRBD2 | TRBJ2-3 | TRBV19 | TGTGCCAGTAGTTCAATACCGGGACTAGCGGGAAGCACAGATACGCAGTATTTT | CASSSIPGLAGSTDTQYF
. | . | TRBJ2-1 | TRBV19 | TGTGCCAGTAGTATAGCGGGAACTTCGGGTGAGCAGTTCTTC | CASSIAGTSGEQFF
few | . | TRBJ1-6 | TRBV5-8 | TGTGCCAGCAGCTTGGCCTGGCCGCCAGGGATTTTTGGCTCACCCCTCCACTTT | CASSLAWPPGIFGSPLHF
many | . | TRBJ1-6 | TRBV30 | TGTGCCTCCGACAGGCCTTCACCCCTCCACTTT | CASDRPSPLHF
many | . | TRBJ1-1 | TRBV19 | TGTGCCAGTAGTATCCTTCGGCAGAGGGGGAACACTGAAGCTTTCTTT | CASSILRQRGNTEAFF
many | TRBD2 | TRBJ2-5 | TRBV2 | TGTGCCAGCAGTCGTCTAGCGGGAGGGAAAGAGACCCAGTACTTC | CASSRLAGGKETQYF
. | TRBD1 | TRBJ2-6 | TRBV4-2 | TGTGCCAGCAGCCAAGCGAGGACAGGGGGCGCGACTGGGGCCAACGTCCTGACTTTC | CASSQARTGGATGANVLTF
many | TRBD2 | TRBJ2-7 | TRBV6-2/TRBV6-3 | TGTGCCAGCAAATCTAGCGGGAGGGTCCCCGAGCAGTACTTC | CASKSSGRVPEQYF
. | . | TRBJ2-1 | TRBV19 | TGTGCCAGTACTGATTTGCCGTTCTCCTACAATGAGCAGTTCTTC | CASTDLPFSYNEQFF
. | TRBD1 | TRBJ1-2 | TRBV20-1 | TGCAGTGCGGATAGTCGACAGGGAGGGGGTATTGGCTACACCTTC | CSADSRQGGGIGYTF
. | . | TRBJ2-7 | TRBV11-2 | TGTGCCAGCAGCCAAGATGAGGGTGCCTCCTACGAGCAGTACTTC | CASSQDEGASYEQYF
few | . | TRBJ1-2 | TRBV19 | TGTGCCAGTAGTATAGAGGCGGCCCCGGGCTACACCTTC | CASSIEAAPGYTF
many | TRBD1 | TRBJ1-6 | TRBV12-3/TRBV12-4 | TGTGCCAGCAGTTTCCGTGGGACAGGGGGTGCTAATTCACCCCTCCACTTT | CASSFRGTGGANSPLHF
many | . | TRBJ2-7 | TRBV9 | TGTGCCAGCAGCGTTTCGGGGGGCCGCAGCGAGCAGTACTTC | CASSVSGGRSEQYF
. | TRBD1 | TRBJ1-2 | TRBV27 | TGTGCCAGCAGTCGGGTGGGGACAGGGAACTATGGCTACACCTTC | CASSRVGTGNYGYTF
. | . | TRBJ1-3 | TRBV19 | TGTGCCAGTACCCTCGGACGGCCCTCTGGAAACACCATATATTTT | CASTLGRPSGNTIYF
many | TRBD2 | TRBJ2-7 | TRBV15 | TGTGCCACCAGCATCTCTAGCGGGAGGTACGAGCAGTACTTC | CATSISSGRYEQYF
many | . | TRBJ2-7 | TRBV7-3 | TGTGCCAGCAGCCCCTGGGGGTCAGGGGAAGCTGGCGAGCAGTACTTC | CASSPWGSGEAGEQYF